The present T cell receptor (beta chain) was sequenced within a study of shared clonotypes between healthy human individuals. Germline CDR1 is SEHNR and CDR2 is FQNEAQ (reference sequence). This CDR3 is built from 14 residues. V lost 5 bases to trimming and J lost 2 bases, with 10 bases between them. Some clones are missing from TCRdb's copy, which holds only in-frame ones; the method was immunoSEQ multiplex PCR. The sample has around 980,000 clones, around 78% seen once. This clone came up a few times. Its specificity is unknown. A much larger clone differs by one base, so this may be a read error. The CDR3 end shows no conserved phenylalanine or tryptophan, and so a read error is likely. General study points: Sequencing depth was expected to affect clonotype sharing among donors.

The rearrangement links TRBV7-9 to TRBJ1-5; maybe TRBD1 (5 bases). The receptor comes from a man in his late teens or twenties in good health. Some clones in this sample may be carry-over from other donors' samples. Sequencing input: memory CD4+ T cells from PBMCs. The subset denotes: CD45RA-negative fraction. CDR3 sequence: CASSRGGGNQPQHV. CDR3 DNA sequence: TGTGCCAGCAGCAGGGGTGGAGGCAATCAGCCCCAGCATGTT.